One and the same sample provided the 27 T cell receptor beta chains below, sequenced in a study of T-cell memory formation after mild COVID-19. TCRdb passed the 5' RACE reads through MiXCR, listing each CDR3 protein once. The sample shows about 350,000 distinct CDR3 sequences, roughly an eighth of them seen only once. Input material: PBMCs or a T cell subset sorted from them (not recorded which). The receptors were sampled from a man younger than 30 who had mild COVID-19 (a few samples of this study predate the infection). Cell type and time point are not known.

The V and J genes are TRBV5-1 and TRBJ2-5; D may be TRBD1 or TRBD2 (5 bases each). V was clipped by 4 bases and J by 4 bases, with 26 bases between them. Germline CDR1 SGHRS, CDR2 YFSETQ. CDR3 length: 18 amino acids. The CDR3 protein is CASSPSPGSSRAGETQYF. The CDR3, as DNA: TGCGCCAGCAGCCCCTCCCCGGGATCTAGCAGGGCGGGAGAGACCCAGTACTTC.

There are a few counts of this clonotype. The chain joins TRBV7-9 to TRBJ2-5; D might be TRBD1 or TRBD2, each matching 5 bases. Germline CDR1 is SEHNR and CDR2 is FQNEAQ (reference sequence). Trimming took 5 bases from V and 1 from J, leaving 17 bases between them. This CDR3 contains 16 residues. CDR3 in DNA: TGTGCCAGCAGCCCGACTTGGGACGGGCGCCAAGAGACCCAGTACTTC. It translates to CASSPTWDGRQETQYF. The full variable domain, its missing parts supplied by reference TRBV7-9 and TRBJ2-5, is DTGVSQNPRHKITKRGQNVTFRCDPISEHNRLYWYRQTLGQGPEFLTYFQNEAQLEKSRLLSDRFSAERPKGSFSTLEIQRTEQGDSAMYLCASSPTWDGRQETQYFGPGTRLLVL.

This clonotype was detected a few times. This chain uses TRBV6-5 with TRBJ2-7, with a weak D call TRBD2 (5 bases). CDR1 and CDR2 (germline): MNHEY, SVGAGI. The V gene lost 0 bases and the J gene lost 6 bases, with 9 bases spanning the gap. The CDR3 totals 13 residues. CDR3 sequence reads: CASSYSLVTEQYF. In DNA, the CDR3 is TGTGCCAGCAGTTACTCACTAGTAACCGAGCAGTACTTC.

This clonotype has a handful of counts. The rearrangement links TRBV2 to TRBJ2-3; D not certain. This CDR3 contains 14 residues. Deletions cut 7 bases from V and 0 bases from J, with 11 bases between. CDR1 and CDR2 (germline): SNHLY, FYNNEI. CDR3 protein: CASIQTLSTDTQYF. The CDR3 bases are TGTGCCAGCATCCAGACACTTAGCACAGATACGCAGTATTTT.

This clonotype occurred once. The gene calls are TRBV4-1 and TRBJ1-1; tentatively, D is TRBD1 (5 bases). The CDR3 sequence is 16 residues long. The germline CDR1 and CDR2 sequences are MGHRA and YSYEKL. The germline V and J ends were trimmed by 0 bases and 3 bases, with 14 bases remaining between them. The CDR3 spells CASSQDKGPPDTEAFF. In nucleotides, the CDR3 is TGCGCCAGCAGCCAAGACAAGGGACCGCCCGACACTGAAGCTTTCTTT.

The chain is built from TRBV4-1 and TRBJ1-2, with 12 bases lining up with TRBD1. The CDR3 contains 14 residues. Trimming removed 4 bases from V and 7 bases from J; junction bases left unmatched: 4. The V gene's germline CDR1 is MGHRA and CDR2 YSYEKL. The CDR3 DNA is TGCGCCAGCAGCCCGGGACAGGGGGCGTCTGGCTACACCTTC. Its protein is CASSPGQGASGYTF.

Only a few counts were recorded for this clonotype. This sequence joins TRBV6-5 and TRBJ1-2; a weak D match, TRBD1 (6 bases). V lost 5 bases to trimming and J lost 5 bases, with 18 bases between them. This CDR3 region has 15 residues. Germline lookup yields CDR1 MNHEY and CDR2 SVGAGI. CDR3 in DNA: TGTGCCAGCAGTACCCCAACGACAGGATCTTATGGCTACACCTTC. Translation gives CASSTPTTGSYGYTF.

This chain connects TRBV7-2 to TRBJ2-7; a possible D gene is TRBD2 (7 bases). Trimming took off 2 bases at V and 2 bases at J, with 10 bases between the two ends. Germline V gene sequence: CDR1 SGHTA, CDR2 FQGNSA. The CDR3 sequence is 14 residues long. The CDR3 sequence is CASSLWGGPYEQYF. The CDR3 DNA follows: TGTGCCAGCAGCTTATGGGGGGGCCCCTACGAGCAGTACTTC.

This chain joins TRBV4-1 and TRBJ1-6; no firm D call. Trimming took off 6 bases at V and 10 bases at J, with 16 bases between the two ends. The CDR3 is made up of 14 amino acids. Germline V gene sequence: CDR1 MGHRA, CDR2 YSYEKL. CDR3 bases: TGCGCCAGCAGGCCCCCCGGGATAGAGTCACCCCTCCACTTT. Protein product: CASRPPGIESPLHF.

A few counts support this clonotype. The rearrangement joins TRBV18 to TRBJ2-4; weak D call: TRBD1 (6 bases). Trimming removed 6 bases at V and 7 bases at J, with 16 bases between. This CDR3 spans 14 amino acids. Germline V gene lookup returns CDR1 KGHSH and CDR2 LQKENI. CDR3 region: CASSAGTRGNIQYF. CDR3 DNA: TGTGCCAGCTCTGCCGGGACAAGGGGCAACATTCAGTACTTC.

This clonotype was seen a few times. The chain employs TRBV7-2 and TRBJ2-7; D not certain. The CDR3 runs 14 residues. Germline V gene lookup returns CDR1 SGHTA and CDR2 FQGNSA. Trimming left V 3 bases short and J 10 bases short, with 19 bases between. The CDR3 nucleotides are TGTGCCAGCAGCTTTCTCTCCCTGCTGACACTCCAGTACTTC. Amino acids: CASSFLSLLTLQYF.

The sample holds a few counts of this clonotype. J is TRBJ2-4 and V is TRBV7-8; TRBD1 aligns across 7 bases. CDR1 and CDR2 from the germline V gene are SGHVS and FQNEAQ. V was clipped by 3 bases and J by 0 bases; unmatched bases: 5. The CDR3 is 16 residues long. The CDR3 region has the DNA TGTGCCAGCAGCTTGGACAGGACCCTAGCCAAAAACATTCAGTACTTC. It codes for CASSLDRTLAKNIQYF.

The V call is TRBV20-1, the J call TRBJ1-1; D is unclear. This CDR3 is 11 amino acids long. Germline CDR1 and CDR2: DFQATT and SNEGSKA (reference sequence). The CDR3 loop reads CSAAADTEAFF. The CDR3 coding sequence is TGCAGCGCTGCGGCCGACACTGAAGCTTTCTTT.

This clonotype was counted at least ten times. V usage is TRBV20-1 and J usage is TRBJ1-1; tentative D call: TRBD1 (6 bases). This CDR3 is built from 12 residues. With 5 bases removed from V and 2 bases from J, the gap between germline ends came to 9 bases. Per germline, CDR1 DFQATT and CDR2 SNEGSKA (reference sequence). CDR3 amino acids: CSAQQGNTEAFF. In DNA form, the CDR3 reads TGCAGTGCTCAACAGGGTAACACTGAAGCTTTCTTT.

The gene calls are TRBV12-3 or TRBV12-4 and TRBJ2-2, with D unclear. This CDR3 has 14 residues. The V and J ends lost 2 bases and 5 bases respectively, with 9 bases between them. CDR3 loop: CASSLPRWTGELFF. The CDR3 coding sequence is TGTGCCAGCAGTTTACCTAGGTGGACCGGGGAGCTGTTTTTT.

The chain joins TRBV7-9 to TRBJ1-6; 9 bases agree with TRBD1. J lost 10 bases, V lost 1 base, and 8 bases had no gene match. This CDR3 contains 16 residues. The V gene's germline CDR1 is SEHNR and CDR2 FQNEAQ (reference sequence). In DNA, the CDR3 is TGTGCCAGCAGCTTAGAACAGGGGGCATCGAGCTCACCCCTCCACTTT. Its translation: CASSLEQGASSSPLHF.

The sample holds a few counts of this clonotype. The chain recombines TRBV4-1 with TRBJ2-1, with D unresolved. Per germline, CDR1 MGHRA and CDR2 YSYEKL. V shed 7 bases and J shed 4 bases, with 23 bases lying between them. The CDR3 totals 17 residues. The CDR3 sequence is CASTFQVGMTTYNEQFF. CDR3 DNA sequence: TGCGCCAGCACTTTCCAGGTCGGTATGACGACGTACAATGAGCAGTTCTTC.

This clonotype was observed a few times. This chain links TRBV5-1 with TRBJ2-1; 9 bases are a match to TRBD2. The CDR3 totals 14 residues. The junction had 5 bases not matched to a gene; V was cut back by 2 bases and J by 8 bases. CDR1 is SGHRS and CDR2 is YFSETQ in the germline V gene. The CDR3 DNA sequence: TGCGCCAGCAGCTTCGGGCGGGGGGGTCATGAGCAGTTCTTC. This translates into CASSFGRGGHEQFF.

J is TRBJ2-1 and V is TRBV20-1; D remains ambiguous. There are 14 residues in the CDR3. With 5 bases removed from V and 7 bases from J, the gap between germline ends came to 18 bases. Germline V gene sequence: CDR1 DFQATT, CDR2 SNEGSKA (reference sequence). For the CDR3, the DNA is TGCAGTGCTTATGACCCTCAGGTTGGTAATGAGCAGTTCTTC. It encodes CSAYDPQVGNEQFF.

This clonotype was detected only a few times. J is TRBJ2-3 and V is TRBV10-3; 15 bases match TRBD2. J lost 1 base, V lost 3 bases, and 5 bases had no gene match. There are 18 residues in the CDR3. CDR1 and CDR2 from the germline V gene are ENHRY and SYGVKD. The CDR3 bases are TGTGCCATCAGTGAACCGGGACTAGCGGGGGGACGCACAGATACGCAGTATTTT. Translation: CAISEPGLAGGRTDTQYF.

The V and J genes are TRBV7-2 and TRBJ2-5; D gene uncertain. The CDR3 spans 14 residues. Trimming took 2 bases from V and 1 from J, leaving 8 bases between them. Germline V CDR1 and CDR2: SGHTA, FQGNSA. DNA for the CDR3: TGTGCCAGCAGCTTAAGCCGGCCCCAAGAGACCCAGTACTTC. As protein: CASSLSRPQETQYF.

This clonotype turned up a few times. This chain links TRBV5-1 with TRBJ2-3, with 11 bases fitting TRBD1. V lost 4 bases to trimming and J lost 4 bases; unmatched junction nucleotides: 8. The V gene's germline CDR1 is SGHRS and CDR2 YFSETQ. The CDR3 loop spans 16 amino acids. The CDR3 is CASSQEDRGRSDTQYF. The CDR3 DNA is TGCGCCAGCAGCCAGGAGGACAGGGGGCGTTCAGATACGCAGTATTTT.

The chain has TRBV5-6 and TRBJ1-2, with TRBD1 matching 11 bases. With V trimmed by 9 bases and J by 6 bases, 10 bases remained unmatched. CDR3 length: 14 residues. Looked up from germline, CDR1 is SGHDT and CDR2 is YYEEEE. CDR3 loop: CATRRDRGLDGYTF. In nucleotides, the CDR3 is TGTGCCACCAGACGGGACAGGGGGTTAGATGGCTACACCTTC.

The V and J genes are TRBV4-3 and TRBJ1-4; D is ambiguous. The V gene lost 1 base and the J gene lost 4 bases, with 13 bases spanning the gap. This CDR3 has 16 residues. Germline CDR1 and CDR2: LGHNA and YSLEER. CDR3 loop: CASSQGPRRDNEKLFF. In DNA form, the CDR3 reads TGCGCCAGCAGCCAAGGTCCGAGACGGGATAATGAAAAACTGTTTTTT.

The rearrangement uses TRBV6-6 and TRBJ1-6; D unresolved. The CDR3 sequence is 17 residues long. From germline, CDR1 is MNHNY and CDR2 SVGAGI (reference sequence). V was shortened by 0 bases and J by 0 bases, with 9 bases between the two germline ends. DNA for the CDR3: TGTGCCAGCAGTTACTCGGTGGCCAGCTCCTATAATTCACCCCTCCACTTT. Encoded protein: CASSYSVASSYNSPLHF.

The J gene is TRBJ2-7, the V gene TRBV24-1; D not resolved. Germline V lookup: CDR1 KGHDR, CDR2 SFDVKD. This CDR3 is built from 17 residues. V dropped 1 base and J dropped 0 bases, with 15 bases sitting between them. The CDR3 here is CATSDFERNPISYEQYV. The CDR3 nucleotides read TGTGCCACCAGTGATTTTGAACGGAATCCTATCTCCTACGAGCAGTACGTC.

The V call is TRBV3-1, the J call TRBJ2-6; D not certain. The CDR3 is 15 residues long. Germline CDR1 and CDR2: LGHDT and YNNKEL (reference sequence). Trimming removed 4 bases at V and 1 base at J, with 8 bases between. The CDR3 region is CASSRPGSGANVLTF. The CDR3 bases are TGTGCCAGCAGCCGCCCCGGGTCTGGGGCCAACGTCCTGACTTTC. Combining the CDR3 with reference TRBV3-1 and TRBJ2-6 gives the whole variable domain DTAVSQTPKYLVTQMGNDKSIKCEQNLGHDTMYWYKQDSKKFLKIMFSYNNKELIINETVPNRFSPKSPDKAHLNLHINSLELGDSAVYFCASSRPGSGANVLTFGAGSRLTVL.